This T cell receptor (beta chain) stems from a study of CD8 T cells in ankylosing spondylitis (dated by TCRdb to about 2017). Describing the broader study: The study profiled T cell receptor beta repertoires in healthy donors and ankylosing spondylitis patients to find disease-linked TCR variants. Peripheral blood samples were taken, and synovial fluid was additionally collected from ankylosing spondylitis patients. In total, the full study cohort was made up of approximately 99 healthy donors and approximately 24 ankylosing spondylitis patients. Study-wide conclusions, independent of this receptor: Some motif variants had previously been reported in the synovial fluid and blood of reactive arthritis patients, which suggests shared mechanisms of disease initiation. According to the report, matched synovial fluid samples from ankylosing spondylitis patients were significantly enriched for the disease-linked clones. A TCR beta motif made up of roughly eight highly homologous amino acid variants appeared to be characteristic of blood from ankylosing spondylitis patients. The disease-linked clones showed a CD8+ phenotype and occurred at relatively low frequencies in peripheral blood.

This clonotype was picked up many times. It has no known antigen specificity. Per-nucleotide qualities are absent, and no much larger clonotype sits a single base away. The sequencing machine was an Illumina HiSeq 2500. Quantitative 5'-RACE with molecular barcodes was the method used to prepare the TCR beta libraries. As for the authors' bioinformatics: A new computational method, built on a probabilistic model of VDJ rearrangement, was used to identify disease-linked TCR variants. TCRdb trimmed the raw reads at Q25, called clones with MiXCR and kept productive beta chains. One record per CDR3 amino acid sequence lists the most common genes and DNA. The V and J calls and clone size are TCRdb's, not the authors'. The sample includes some 220,000 distinct CDR3 sequences, with roughly 8.2% observed a single time. The ten largest clones capture around 5.1% of the sample. Trimming removed 5 bases from V and 3 bases from J; the gene matches leave 6 bases unexplained. From its cysteine to its phenylalanine, the CDR3 spans 14 amino acids. The entry retains the CDR3 DNA only, 42 bases that are in frame from base 1. Reading the germline V gene gives CDR1 SNHLY and CDR2 FYNNEI.

The sequence was obtained from a female donor with ankylosing spondylitis or in good health (not recorded which). In this chain, TRBV2 is recombined with TRBJ2-7, with 8 central nucleotides matching TRBD2. The sequencing sample was made of blood, either unsorted or a sorted T cell fraction (not recorded which). The nucleotide sequence reads as follows: TGTGCCAGCAGTCAACTGGGGACTAGCTACGAGCAGTACTTC. Its protein is CASSQLGTSYEQYF.